This T cell receptor beta chain was profiled in a study of shared clonotypes between healthy human individuals. Study conclusions and caveats: The diversity represented, both genetic and in exposure history, was limited by few donors.

This clone was seen only once. The antigen remains undetermined. Researchers sequenced unsorted PBMC DNA using ten immunoSEQ deep assay plates. Sequencing used immunoSEQ multiplex PCR; TCRdb keeps in-frame clones, though not all of them. Of about 520,000 clones listed, around 73% are singletons. With unsorted samples, genomic DNA was obtained from about 90 million PBMCs. The CDR3 sequence is 14 residues long. Germline V gives CDR1 SGHAT, CDR2 FQNNGV. After removal of 4 bases from V and 3 bases from J, the junction contained 4 bases not matched to a gene. This chain connects TRBV11-2 to TRBJ2-3; 7 nucleotides line up with TRBD2. The receptor comes from a woman aged 40 to 50 in good health. Some clones in this sample may be carry-over from other donors' samples. Material: PBMCs. Here the CDR3 DNA reads TGTGCCAGCAGCTCGGGACTACCAACAGATACGCAGTATTTT. Amino acids: CASSSGLPTDTQYF. Complete variable domain (other parts from reference TRBV11-2 and TRBJ2-3): EAGVAQSPRYKIIEKRQSVAFWCNPISGHATLYWYQQILGQGPKLLIQFQNNGVVDDSQLPKDRFSAERLKGVDSTLKIQPAKLEDSAVYLCASSSGLPTDTQYFGPGTRLTVL.